This TCR beta chain emerged from a study of shared clonotypes between healthy human individuals. Across the study: Donor ages ranged 18 to 49 years: two women, a few men.

Sequencing was performed with immunoSEQ multiplex PCR; in TCRdb, only in-frame clones are kept and a portion is missing. The data contain about 980,000 clones, around three quarters of them singletons. The CDR3 loop spans 13 amino acids. V was cut by 7 bases and J by 9 bases, with 16 bases left in between. Germline CDR1 and CDR2: MNHNY and SVGAGI (reference sequence). Source material: memory CD4+ T cells sorted from blood. Specified subset: CD45RA-negative fraction. The V gene is TRBV6-6, the J gene TRBJ2-1, with D perhaps matching TRBD2 (5 bases). This receptor was identified in a man aged 18 to 30 in good health. The CDR3 loop reads CASKAPQRGEQFF. CDR3 nucleotide sequence: TGTGCCAGCAAGGCTCCTCAACGGGGTGAGCAGTTCTTC.